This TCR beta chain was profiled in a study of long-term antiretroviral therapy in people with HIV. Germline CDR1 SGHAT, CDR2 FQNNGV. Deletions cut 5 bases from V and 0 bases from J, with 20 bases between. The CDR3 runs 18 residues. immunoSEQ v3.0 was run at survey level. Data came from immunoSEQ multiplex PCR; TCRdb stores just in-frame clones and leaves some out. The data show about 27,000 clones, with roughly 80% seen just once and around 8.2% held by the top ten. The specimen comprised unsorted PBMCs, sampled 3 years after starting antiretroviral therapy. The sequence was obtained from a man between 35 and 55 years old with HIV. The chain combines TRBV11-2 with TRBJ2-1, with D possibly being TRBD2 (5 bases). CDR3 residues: CASSPTEGRPSSYNEQFF. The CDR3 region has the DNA TGTGCCAGCAGCCCCACCGAGGGCAGGCCGAGCTCCTACAATGAGCAGTTCTTC. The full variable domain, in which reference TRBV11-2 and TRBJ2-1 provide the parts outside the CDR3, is EAGVAQSPRYKIIEKRQSVAFWCNPISGHATLYWYQQILGQGPKLLIQFQNNGVVDDSQLPKDRFSAERLKGVDSTLKIQPAKLEDSAVYLCASSPTEGRPSSYNEQFFGPGTRLTVL.